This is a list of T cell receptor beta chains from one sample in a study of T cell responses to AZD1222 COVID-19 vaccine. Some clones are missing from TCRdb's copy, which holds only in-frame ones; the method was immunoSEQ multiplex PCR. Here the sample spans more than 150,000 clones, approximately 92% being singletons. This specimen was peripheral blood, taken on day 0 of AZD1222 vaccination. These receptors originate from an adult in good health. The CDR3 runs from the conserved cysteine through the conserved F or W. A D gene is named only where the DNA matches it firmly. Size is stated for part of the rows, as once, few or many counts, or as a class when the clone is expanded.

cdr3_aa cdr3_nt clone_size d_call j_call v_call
CASRVTGRYEQYF TGTGCCAGCAGGGTGACAGGGCGGTACGAGCAGTACTTC NA TRBD1 TRBJ2-7 TRBV27
CASSQGVGQPQHF TGTGCCAGCTCCCAGGGGGTTGGACAGCCCCAGCATTTT NA TRBD1 TRBJ1-5 TRBV6-5
CASSTSGTGGNTIYF TGCGCCAGCAGCACCTCCGGGACAGGGGGAAACACCATATATTTT NA TRBD1 TRBJ1-3 TRBV5-1
CASSLGPYYEQYF TGTGCCAGCAGCCTAGGACCATACTACGAGCAGTACTTC NA NA TRBJ2-7 TRBV27
CSVEGERGGTDTQYF TGCAGCGTTGAAGGCGAGCGGGGTGGGACAGATACGCAGTATTTT once TRBD2 TRBJ2-3 TRBV29-1
CASSHPGVLYEQYF TGCGCCAGCAGCCATCCCGGGGTTCTCTACGAGCAGTACTTC once NA TRBJ2-7 TRBV4-1
CASTPSAANYGYTF TGTGCCAGTACCCCTTCAGCAGCTAACTATGGCTACACCTTC NA NA TRBJ1-2 TRBV19
CASRPAVDLLYNEQFF TGTGCCAGCAGACCTGCCGTGGACTTATTATACAATGAGCAGTTCTTC NA NA TRBJ2-1 TRBV6-2/TRBV6-3
CASSPGQGLSYGYTF TGTGCCAGCAGCCCAGGACAGGGGCTAAGCTATGGCTACACCTTC NA TRBD1 TRBJ1-2 TRBV4-2
CASSQDWSYMNTEAFF TGTGCCAGCAGCCAAGATTGGTCCTACATGAACACTGAAGCTTTCTTT NA NA TRBJ1-1 TRBV3-1/TRBV3-2
CASSQGRTYEQYF TGTGCCAGCTCACAGGGAAGGACCTACGAGCAGTACTTC NA NA TRBJ2-7 TRBV18
CASSLSPGTIRHEQYF TGCGCCAGCAGCCTCTCTCCCGGGACTATACGACACGAGCAGTACTTC once TRBD2 TRBJ2-7 TRBV4-1
CASSPVISSYNEQFF TGTGCCAGCAGTCCAGTCATTAGCTCCTACAATGAGCAGTTCTTC once NA TRBJ2-1 TRBV3-1/TRBV3-2
CASSYSGRPGNTIYF TGTGCCAGCAGTTACTCTGGGCGCCCTGGAAACACCATATATTTT NA NA TRBJ1-3 TRBV6-5
CASNPDSNTEAFF TGCGCCAGCAACCCGGACTCGAACACTGAAGCTTTCTTT NA NA TRBJ1-1 TRBV5-1
CATSRAGNVYNEQFF TGTGCCACCAGCAGAGCGGGAAATGTGTACAATGAGCAGTTCTTC NA NA TRBJ2-1 TRBV15
CASSQTQGASEKLFF TGCGCCAGCAGCCAGACGCAGGGCGCCAGTGAAAAACTGTTTTTT NA NA TRBJ1-4 TRBV4-1
CASSIGGRRPDTQYF TGTGCCAGTAGTATAGGTGGCAGGAGGCCAGATACGCAGTATTTT NA NA TRBJ2-3 TRBV19
CASSLQGAGNTEAFF TGTGCCAGCAGCTTGCAGGGGGCCGGGAACACTGAAGCTTTCTTT NA TRBD1 TRBJ1-1 TRBV7-2
CASSPVDRVETEAFF TGTGCCAGCAGCCCAGTGGACAGGGTAGAGACTGAAGCTTTCTTT NA TRBD1 TRBJ1-1 TRBV9
CASSVPGDGNQPQHF TGTGCCAGCAGTGTCCCAGGGGACGGCAATCAGCCCCAGCATTTT few NA TRBJ1-5 TRBV2
CATSRDYNPGLLAGAFEQYF TGTGCCACCAGCAGAGATTACAACCCTGGCCTTTTAGCGGGAGCTTTCGAGCAGTACTTC NA TRBD2 TRBJ2-7 TRBV15
CASSFGLAGTDTQYF TGTGCCAGCAGTTTCGGACTAGCGGGGACAGATACGCAGTATTTT NA TRBD2 TRBJ2-3 TRBV27
CASSARDRGGKEPQHF TGTGCCAGCAGCGCCCGGGACAGGGGAGGAAAGGAGCCCCAGCATTTT NA TRBD1 TRBJ1-5 TRBV5-6
CASSSGLSANVLTF TGTGCCAGCAGTTCAGGGTTGTCAGCCAACGTCCTGACTTTC NA NA TRBJ2-6 TRBV27
CSASTRAPNQPQHF TGCAGTGCTAGTACCAGGGCTCCTAATCAGCCCCAGCATTTT NA NA TRBJ1-5 TRBV20-1
CASSGQGAGGYTF TGTGCCAGCAGTGGACAGGGGGCAGGGGGCTACACCTTC NA TRBD1 TRBJ1-2 TRBV2
CATSTGRGRDYGYTF TGTGCCACCAGCACAGGCAGGGGGCGCGACTATGGCTACACCTTC NA TRBD1 TRBJ1-2 TRBV15
CASLQGSVYNEQFF TGTGCCAGCCTACAGGGTTCGGTCTACAATGAGCAGTTCTTC NA NA TRBJ2-1 TRBV6-6
CASSLVLAGGPDTQYF TGTGCCAGCAGCTTGGTTCTAGCGGGAGGGCCGGATACGCAGTATTTT NA TRBD2 TRBJ2-3 TRBV5-5
CASSSPEGTEAFF TGTGCCAGCAGCTCCCCCGAAGGGACTGAAGCTTTCTTT few NA TRBJ1-1 TRBV7-9
CASSPGTGGGGYTF TGCGCCAGCAGCCCGGGGACAGGGGGAGGTGGCTACACCTTC NA TRBD1 TRBJ1-2 TRBV5-1
CASSFAGNTIYF TGTGCCAGCAGCTTTGCTGGAAACACCATATATTTT NA NA TRBJ1-3 TRBV7-9
CASAGAGFYNSPLHF TGTGCCAGCGCGGGGGCAGGCTTCTATAATTCACCCCTCCACTTT NA NA TRBJ1-6 TRBV11-3
CASSLGRGNSNQPQHF TGTGCCAGCTCACTCGGACGGGGAAATAGCAATCAGCCCCAGCATTTT NA NA TRBJ1-5 TRBV18
CASSLGRSNQPQHF TGTGCCAGCAGCTTAGGGAGGAGCAATCAGCCCCAGCATTTT NA NA TRBJ1-5 TRBV7-2
CASSHPFRGGYTF TGTGCCAGCAGCCACCCTTTCAGGGGTGGCTACACCTTC NA NA TRBJ1-2 TRBV14
CASSLTGNTIYF TGTGCCAGCAGTCTGACAGGAAACACCATATATTTT NA NA TRBJ1-3 TRBV7-9
CASSVAAKSYEQYF TGTGCCAGCAGCGTAGCGGCTAAAAGTTACGAGCAGTACTTC NA NA TRBJ2-7 TRBV9
CASSPERGDNTF TGTGCCAGCAGCCCCGAGCGGGGGGATAACACCTTC NA NA TRBJ1-2 TRBV5-5
CASSQILEKWSPLHF TGTGCCAGCAGTCAAATCCTAGAGAAGTGGTCACCCCTCCACTTT NA NA TRBJ1-6 TRBV6-5
CAIRGTAVTEAFF TGTGCCATCAGAGGGACCGCCGTGACTGAAGCTTTCTTT NA NA TRBJ1-1 TRBV10-3
CASSDPVDMSYGYTF TGTGCCAGCTCCGACCCAGTAGACATGAGCTATGGCTACACCTTC NA NA TRBJ1-2 TRBV2
CSASPTDTQYF TGCAGTGCTAGTCCAACAGATACGCAGTATTTT NA NA TRBJ2-3 TRBV20-1
CASSLAATGPTVPQHF TGTGCCAGCAGCTTGGCCGCTACAGGGCCCACGGTTCCCCAGCATTTT NA NA TRBJ1-5 TRBV5-6
CASRPPSKETQYF TGTGCCAGCAGACCCCCCTCCAAAGAGACCCAGTACTTC NA NA TRBJ2-5 TRBV6-5
CASSYRTTLNEKLFF TGTGCCAGCAGTTATAGGACAACACTGAATGAAAAACTGTTTTTT NA NA TRBJ1-4 TRBV6-5